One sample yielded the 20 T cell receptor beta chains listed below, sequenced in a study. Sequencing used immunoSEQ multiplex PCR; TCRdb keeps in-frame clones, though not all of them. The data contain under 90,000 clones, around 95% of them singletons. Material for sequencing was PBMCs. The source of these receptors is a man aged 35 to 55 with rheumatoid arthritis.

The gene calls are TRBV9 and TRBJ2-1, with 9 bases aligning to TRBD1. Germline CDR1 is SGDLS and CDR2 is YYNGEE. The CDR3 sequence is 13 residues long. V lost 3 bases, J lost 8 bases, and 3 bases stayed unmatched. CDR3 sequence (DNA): TGTGCCAGCAGCGGTTACAGGGGGCATGAGCAGTTCTTC. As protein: CASSGYRGHEQFF.

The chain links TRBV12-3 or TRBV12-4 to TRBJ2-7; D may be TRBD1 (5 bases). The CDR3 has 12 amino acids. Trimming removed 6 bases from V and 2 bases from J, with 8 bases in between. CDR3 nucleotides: TGTGCCAGCAGAGGGGAAACCTACGAGCAGTACTTC. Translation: CASRGETYEQYF.

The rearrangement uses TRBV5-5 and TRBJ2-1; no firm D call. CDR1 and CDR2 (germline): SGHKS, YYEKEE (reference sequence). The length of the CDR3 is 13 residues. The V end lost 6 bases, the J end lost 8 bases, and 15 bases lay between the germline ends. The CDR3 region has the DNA TGTGCCAGCACCCTTCTACGTACCGATGAGCAGTTCTTC. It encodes CASTLLRTDEQFF.

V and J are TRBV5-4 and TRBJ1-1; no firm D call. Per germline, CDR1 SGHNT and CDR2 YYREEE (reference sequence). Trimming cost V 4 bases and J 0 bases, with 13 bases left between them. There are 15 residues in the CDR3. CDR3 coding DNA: TGTGCCAGCAGCAGATGGACGGAATTGAACACTGAAGCTTTCTTT. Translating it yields CASSRWTELNTEAFF.

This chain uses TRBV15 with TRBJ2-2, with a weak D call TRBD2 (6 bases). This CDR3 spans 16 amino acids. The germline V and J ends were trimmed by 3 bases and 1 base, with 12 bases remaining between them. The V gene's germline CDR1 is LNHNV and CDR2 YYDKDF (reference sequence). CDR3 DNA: TGTGCCACCAGCAGGGGAGGCCGAAAGAACACCGGGGAGCTGTTTTTT. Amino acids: CATSRGGRKNTGELFF.

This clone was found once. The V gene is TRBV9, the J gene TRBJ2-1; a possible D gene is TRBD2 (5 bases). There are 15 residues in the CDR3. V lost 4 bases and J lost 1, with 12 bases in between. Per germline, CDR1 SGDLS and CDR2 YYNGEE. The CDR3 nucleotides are TGTGCCAGCAGCCACTTCAGCGGATCCTACAATGAGCAGTTCTTC. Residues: CASSHFSGSYNEQFF. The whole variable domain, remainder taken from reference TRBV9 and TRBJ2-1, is DSGVTQTPKHLITATGQRVTLRCSPRSGDLSVYWYQQSLDQGLQFLIQYYNGEERAKGNILERFSAQQFPDLHSELNLSSLELGDSALYFCASSHFSGSYNEQFFGPGTRLTVL.

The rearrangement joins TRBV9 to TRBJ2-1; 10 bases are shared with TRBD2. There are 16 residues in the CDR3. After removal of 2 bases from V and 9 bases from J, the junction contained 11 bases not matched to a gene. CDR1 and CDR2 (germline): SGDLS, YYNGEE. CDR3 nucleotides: TGTGCCAGCAGCGTTTCAGCGGGGGGGCCTTTTCTTGAGCAGTTCTTC. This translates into CASSVSAGGPFLEQFF.

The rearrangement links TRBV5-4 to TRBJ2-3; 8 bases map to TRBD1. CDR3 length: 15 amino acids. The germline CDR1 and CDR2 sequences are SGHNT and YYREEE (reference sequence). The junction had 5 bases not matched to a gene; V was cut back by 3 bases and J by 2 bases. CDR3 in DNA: TGTGCCAGCAGCTCGGGACAGGTGAACACAGATACGCAGTATTTT. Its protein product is CASSSGQVNTDTQYF.

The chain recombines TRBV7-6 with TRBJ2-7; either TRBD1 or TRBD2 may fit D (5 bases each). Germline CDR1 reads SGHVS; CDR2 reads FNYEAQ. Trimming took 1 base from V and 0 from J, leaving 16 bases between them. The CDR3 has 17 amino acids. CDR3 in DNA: TGTGCCAGCAGCTTAGACCCCGGGACGGTGAGCTCCTACGAGCAGTACTTC. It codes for CASSLDPGTVSSYEQYF.

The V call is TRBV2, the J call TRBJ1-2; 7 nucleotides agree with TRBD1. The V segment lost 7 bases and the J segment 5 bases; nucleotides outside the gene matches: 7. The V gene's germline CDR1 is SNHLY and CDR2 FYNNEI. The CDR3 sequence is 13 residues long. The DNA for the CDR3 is TGTGCCAGCACTCCGGGACAGAAGTATGGCTACACCTTC. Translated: CASTPGQKYGYTF.

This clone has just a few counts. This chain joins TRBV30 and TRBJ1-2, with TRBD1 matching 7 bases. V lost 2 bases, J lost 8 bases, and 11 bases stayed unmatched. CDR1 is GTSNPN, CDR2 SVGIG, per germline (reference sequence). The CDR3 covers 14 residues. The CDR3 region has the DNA TGTGCCTGGAGTTTATTACAGGGGTCGGTCGGCTACACCTTC. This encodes CAWSLLQGSVGYTF.

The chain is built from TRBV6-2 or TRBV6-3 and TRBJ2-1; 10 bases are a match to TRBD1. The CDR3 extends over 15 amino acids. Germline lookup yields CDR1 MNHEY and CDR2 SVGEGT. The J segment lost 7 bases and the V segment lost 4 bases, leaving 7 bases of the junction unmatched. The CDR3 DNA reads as TGTGCCAGCAGTTCGGACAGGGGGAATTGGAATGAGCAGTTCTTC. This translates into CASSSDRGNWNEQFF.

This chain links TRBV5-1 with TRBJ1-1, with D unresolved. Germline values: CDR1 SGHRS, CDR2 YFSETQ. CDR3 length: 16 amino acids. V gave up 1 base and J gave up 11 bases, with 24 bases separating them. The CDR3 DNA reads TGCGCCAGCAGCTTGACCGAAAATGCCAAGATGTTAGGGGCTTTCTTT. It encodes CASSLTENAKMLGAFF.

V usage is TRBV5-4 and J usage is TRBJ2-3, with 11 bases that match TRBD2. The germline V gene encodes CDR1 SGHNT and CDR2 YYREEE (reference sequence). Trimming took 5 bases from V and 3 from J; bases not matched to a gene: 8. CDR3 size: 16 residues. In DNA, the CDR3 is TGTGCCAGCAGAGATACTAGCGGGAGCTCGACAGATACGCAGTATTTT. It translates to CASRDTSGSSTDTQYF. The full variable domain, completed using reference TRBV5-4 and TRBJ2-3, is ETGVTQSPTHLIKTRGQQVTLRCSSQSGHNTVSWYQQALGQGPQFIFQYYREEENGRGNFPPRFSGLQFPNYSSELNVNALELDDSALYLCASRDTSGSSTDTQYFGPGTRLTVL.

The CDR3 loop reads CASSMNRGPETQYF. CDR3 in DNA: TGTGCCAGTAGTATGAACAGGGGGCCGGAGACCCAGTACTTC. V usage is TRBV19 and J usage is TRBJ2-5; 9 bases map to TRBD1. V was pared by 3 bases and J by 5 bases, with 4 bases of the junction left unmatched. Germline V gives CDR1 LNHDA, CDR2 SQIVND (reference sequence). The length of the CDR3 is 14 residues.

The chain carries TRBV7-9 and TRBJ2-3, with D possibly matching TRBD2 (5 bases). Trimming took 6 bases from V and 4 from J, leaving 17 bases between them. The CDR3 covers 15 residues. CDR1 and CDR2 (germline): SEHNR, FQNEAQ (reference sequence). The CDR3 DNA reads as TGTGCCAGCAGGTATCTCTCATACGGGGCAGATACGCAGTATTTT. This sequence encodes CASRYLSYGADTQYF.

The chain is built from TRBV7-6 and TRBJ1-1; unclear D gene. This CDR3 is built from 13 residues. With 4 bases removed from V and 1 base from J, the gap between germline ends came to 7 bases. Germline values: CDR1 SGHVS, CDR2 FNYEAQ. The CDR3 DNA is TGTGCCAGCAGCTCCGGCCGGAACACTGAAGCTTTCTTT. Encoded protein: CASSSGRNTEAFF.

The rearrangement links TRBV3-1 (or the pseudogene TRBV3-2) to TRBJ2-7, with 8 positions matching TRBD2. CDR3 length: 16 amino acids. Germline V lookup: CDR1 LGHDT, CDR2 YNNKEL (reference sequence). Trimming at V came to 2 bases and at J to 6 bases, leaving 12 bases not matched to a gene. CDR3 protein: CASSQRLPAGESEQYF. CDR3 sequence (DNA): TGTGCCAGCAGCCAAAGGCTACCAGCGGGAGAGTCCGAGCAGTACTTC.

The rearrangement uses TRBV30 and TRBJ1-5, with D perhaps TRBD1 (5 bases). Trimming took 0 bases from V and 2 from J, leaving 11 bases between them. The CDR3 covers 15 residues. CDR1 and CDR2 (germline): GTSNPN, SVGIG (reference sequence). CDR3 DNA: TGTGCCTGGAGTGTTGGGGGGTCGGGCAATCAGCCCCAGCATTTT. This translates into CAWSVGGSGNQPQHF.

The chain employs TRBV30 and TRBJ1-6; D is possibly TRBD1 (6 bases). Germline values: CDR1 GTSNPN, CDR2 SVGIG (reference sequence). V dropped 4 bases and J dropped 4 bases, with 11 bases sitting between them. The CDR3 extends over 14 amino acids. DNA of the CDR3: TGTGCCTGGAATATCGGACAGTATAATTCACCCCTCCACTTT. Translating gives CAWNIGQYNSPLHF.